The present entry profiles one T cell receptor beta chain with its context. Its antigen is unidentified. Trimming took 0 bases from V and 8 from J, leaving 7 bases between them. The germline V gene encodes CDR1 KGHSH and CDR2 LQKENI. CDR3 length equals 12 residues. A multiplex PCR was run with 60 Vbeta primers and 13 Jbeta primers. Generated by immunoSEQ multiplex PCR, the TCRdb table keeps only in-frame clones and is missing some. Altogether 100,000 to 150,000 clones are present, 75% to 85% being singletons, with the ten largest covering just under 3%. This sample is part of a study of cytomegalovirus exposure and HLA in healthy donors. Study results and caveats: Reports state that TCR beta sequences accurately predicted most subjects' HLA-A and HLA-B alleles.

The chain employs TRBV18 and TRBJ1-1; a possible D gene is TRBD1 (5 bases). The receptor comes from a woman aged 18-29 years in good health and CMV-seropositive. Material: PBMCs. The CDR3 DNA follows: TGTGCCAGCTCACCACCCGGGGGAGAAGCTTTCTTT. Its translation: CASSPPGGEAFF.